The rows below give T cell receptor beta chains drawn from one sample of a study of blood T cell repertoires in COVID-19. Data came from immunoSEQ multiplex PCR; TCRdb stores just in-frame clones and leaves some out. The sample has roughly 150,000 clones, around nine tenths seen once; the top ten hold about 18%. Sample: peripheral blood. These receptors were taken from a man aged 55 to 70 with active or convalescent COVID-19. Both conserved end residues are trimmed from each CDR3. Expanded clones are given a class, and other clones once, few, many or no size at all.

abundance,j_gene,v_gene,CDR3aa
.,TRBJ1-6,TRBV28,ASSPDRGPYNSPLH
.,TRBJ1-6,TRBV27,ASSWGTYNSPLH
.,TRBJ1-1,TRBV6-5,ASRFDGGTEAF
.,TRBJ2-5,TRBV10-3,AIMGQLQETQY
.,TRBJ2-7,TRBV5-4,ASSLEQGSSYEQY
.,TRBJ1-5,TRBV18,ASSLDRNQPQH
.,TRBJ1-6,TRBV28,ASRVGGGNSPLH
.,TRBJ2-1,TRBV27,ASSLLSGARTLNNEQF
once,TRBJ1-6,TRBV6-1,ASKLDGGNSPLH
once,TRBJ1-2,TRBV12-3/TRBV12-4,ASSFPGNYGYT
once,TRBJ2-7,TRBV11-3,ASSLGASSYEQY
.,TRBJ1-1,TRBV4-1,ASSRRGPLGTEAF
.,TRBJ1-1,TRBV3-1/TRBV3-2,ASSHLTGDTEAF
.,TRBJ2-5,TRBV5-4,ASSSQETQY
.,TRBJ1-5,TRBV15,ATSRDYGGSSNQPQH
once,TRBJ2-1,TRBV5-4,ASSWTGGAMNNEQF
.,TRBJ2-1,TRBV7-9,ASSLAGQGISYNEQF
.,TRBJ1-2,TRBV10-3,AISESTGLNYGYT
.,TRBJ1-5,TRBV10-3,AIRGTGGQPQH
.,TRBJ2-3,TRBV11-2,ASSFAGGEPTDTQY
.,TRBJ1-2,TRBV29-1,SVAQGDYGYT
once,TRBJ2-1,TRBV9,ASSLTSGGAHEQF
once,TRBJ2-1,TRBV6-2/TRBV6-3,ASSYSGLGYEQF
.,TRBJ1-2,TRBV14,ASSPIRDRGAPIYGYT
.,TRBJ2-3,TRBV14,ASSPGASGSTDTQY
.,TRBJ2-7,TRBV11-2,ASSGNSYEQY
.,TRBJ2-1,TRBV7-2,ASSSPPNYNEQF
.,TRBJ2-1,TRBV29-1,SGTSGSYNEQF
.,TRBJ1-1,TRBV5-6,ASSYREVNTEAF
.,TRBJ2-2,TRBV6-5,ASRLAENTGELF
.,TRBJ1-1,TRBV6-5,ASSTGGGNTEAF
.,TRBJ1-5,TRBV2,ASSEGKGLVRASNQPQH
.,TRBJ1-5,TRBV11-2,ASSLVPGGAAGPQH
.,TRBJ2-2,TRBV6-6,ASSYSGQGGGELF
.,TRBJ1-2,TRBV5-6,ASSLGGVGYT
.,TRBJ1-1,TRBV27,ASSLIAGALTEAF
.,TRBJ2-2,TRBV11-3,ASSPGGRNTGELF
.,TRBJ1-5,TRBV18,ASSPIGDQPQH
.,TRBJ2-2,TRBV7-9,ASSRQGLAEFTGELF
.,TRBJ2-5,TRBV6-2/TRBV6-3,ASSPPWGGPAETQY
.,TRBJ1-6,TRBV6-4,ASSDYSGVESPLH
.,TRBJ1-2,TRBV20-1,SASQNYGYT
.,TRBJ2-7,TRBV29-1,SANWGGYEQY
.,TRBJ1-4,TRBV10-1,ASSQRLGDEKLF
.,TRBJ1-5,TRBV3-1/TRBV3-2,ASSQEGGSNQPQH
.,TRBJ2-1,TRBV19,ASSIPGGAYNEQF
.,TRBJ2-1,TRBV6-2/TRBV6-3,ASSYSASGRQGF
.,TRBJ1-2,TRBV7-9,ASSQTRSYGYT
.,TRBJ1-1,TRBV5-1,ASSLVSGQTVNTEAF
.,TRBJ2-7,TRBV20-1,SASLGQGRYEQY
.,TRBJ2-2,TRBV7-2,ASSLAHSPGGELF
.,TRBJ1-5,TRBV3-1/TRBV3-2,ASGDTSNQPQH
.,TRBJ1-2,TRBV5-6,ASSPAQRGYT
.,TRBJ1-2,TRBV6-5,ASSTNRDRHGYT